This T cell receptor (beta chain) comes out of a study of low-dose radiotherapy and immunotherapy resistance in tumors. The overall study: Patients were treated with intravenous nivolumab at 240 mg every two weeks and were also dosed with ipilimumab at 1 mg/kg every six weeks. From cycle 1 day 1, patients took oral aspirin 300 mg every day for four cycles.

This clonotype was seen a few times. Indicated time point: before trial treatment. This CDR3 is built from 15 residues. With 0 bases removed from V and 1 base from J, the gap between germline ends came to 7 bases. Germline V gene data show CDR1 as SGHRS and CDR2 as YFSETQ. Gene-specific TRAV and TRBV primers were used for first-strand cDNA, covering alpha and beta chains. PCR amplification of the TCRs was performed with Phusion for 20 PCR cycles, and it relied on a constant-region primer together with a V-primer adapter. TCRdb used MiXCR to reprocess the reads, holding one entry per CDR3 protein. Of tens of thousands of distinct CDR3 sequences listed, 9.4% are singletons.

The chain joins TRBV5-1 to TRBJ2-2, with D uncertain. This specimen consisted of PBMCs, obtained before treatment. The sequence came from a male donor with prostate cancer. The CDR3 nucleotides read TGCGCCAGCAGCTTGGCCCAACGGAACACCGGGGAGCTGTTTTTT. As protein: CASSLAQRNTGELFF. The complete variable domain, with remaining parts taken from reference TRBV5-1 and TRBJ2-2, reads KAGVTQTPRYLIKTRGQQVTLSCSPISGHRSVSWYQQTPGQGLQFLFEYFSETQRNKGNFPGRFSGRQFSNSRSEMNVSTLELGDSALYLCASSLAQRNTGELFFGEGSRLTVL.